This passage covers 26 T cell receptor beta chains from one sample sequenced in a study of T-cell reconstitution after alpha-beta-depleted transplantation in children (dated by TCRdb to 2016 to 2017). Preparation of the library involved PCR. TCRdb names Illumina HiSeq 2500 as the instrument used. TCR library preparation used molecular barcoding, with unique molecular identifiers applied to normalize quantification of the TCRbeta repertoire. Starting from the raw public reads, TCRdb applied fastp trimming at Q25, assembled clones with MiXCR and retained in-frame beta chains. Entries that share a CDR3 protein sequence are merged under the most common genes and DNA. The sample table holds about 610,000 distinct CDR3 sequences, of which over 9.5% were seen once. Of the sample, roughly 4% is held by the ten largest clones. Sequenced here: PBMCs from the stem cell graft donor, sampled from the stem cell graft. The receptor set was obtained from a human donor who donated a stem cell graft to a child with acute myeloid leukemia.

This rearrangement joins TRBV20-1 to TRBJ2-7; D tentatively fits TRBD1 or TRBD2 (5 bases each). The CDR3 is 13 amino acids. The germline V gene has CDR1 DFQATT and CDR2 SNEGSKA (reference sequence). This chain's CDR3 is CRGTDRTSYEQYF. The CDR3 DNA reads as TGCAGGGGGACCGACAGAACCTCCTACGAGCAGTACTTC.

The chain employs TRBV6-2 or TRBV6-3 and TRBJ1-1; TRBD1 matches at 12 bases. After removal of 7 bases from V and 10 bases from J, the junction contained 13 bases not matched to a gene. CDR3 size: 15 residues. CDR1 is MNHEY, CDR2 SVGEGT, per germline. CDR3 sequence: CASIEQWDRGHLAFF. The CDR3 nucleotides are TGTGCCAGCATCGAACAGTGGGACAGGGGGCATCTAGCTTTCTTT.

A few counts support this clonotype. V usage is TRBV6-1 and J usage is TRBJ2-1; 9 nucleotides match TRBD2. With 8 bases clipped from V and 8 bases from J, the junction kept 7 bases outside the gene matches. The CDR3 contains 13 residues. The germline CDR1 and CDR2 sequences are MNHNS and SASEGT. The chain's CDR3 is CASLAGGGHEQFF. CDR3 sequence (DNA): TGTGCCAGCCTTGCGGGAGGGGGCCATGAGCAGTTCTTC.

There are many counts of this clonotype. This chain links TRBV29-1 with TRBJ2-5, with 7 bases that match TRBD1. Germline CDR1 reads SQVTM; CDR2 reads ANQGSEA. The V and J ends lost 5 bases and 4 bases, in that order; junction bases with no gene match: 1. The CDR3 totals 11 residues. CDR3 DNA sequence: TGCAGCGTTCACAGGGGAGAGACCCAGTACTTC. This codes for CSVHRGETQYF. Looking up the rest from reference TRBV29-1 and TRBJ2-5 gives the full variable domain: SAVISQKPSRDICQRGTSLTIQCQVDSQVTMMFWYRQQPGQSLTLIATANQGSEATYESGFVIDKFPISRPNLTFSTLTVSNMSPEDSSIYLCSVHRGETQYFGPGTRLLVL.

The chain employs TRBV5-1 and TRBJ2-7; TRBD1 agrees at 9 bases. Germline V lookup: CDR1 SGHRS, CDR2 YFSETQ. V shed 8 bases and J 7 bases; nucleotides not matched to a gene: 16. This CDR3 has 15 amino acids. The CDR3 sequence is CASSLGTGRAGEQYF. CDR3 nucleotide sequence: TGCGCCAGTTCCTTGGGGACAGGGCGCGCAGGGGAGCAGTACTTC.

This clonotype was counted at least ten times. The genes are TRBV21-1 and TRBJ1-2; TRBD1, as called in the table, went unchecked against the DNA. TRBV21-1 is reported as a pseudogene. The CDR3 is 18 residues long. The CDR3 loop reads CASSKARRQGEEGFGYTF. CDR3 coding DNA: TGTGCCAGCAGCAAAGCGAGGAGACAGGGGGAGGAAGGGTTTGGCTACACCTTC.

This clonotype was seen a few times. The chain combines TRBV7-9 with TRBJ1-1, with 8 positions matching TRBD1. The J segment lost 4 bases and the V segment lost 5 bases, leaving 3 bases of the junction unmatched. Looked up from germline, CDR1 is SEHNR and CDR2 is FQNEAQ (reference sequence). The CDR3 spans 13 residues. The CDR3 reads CASSRRGPTEAFF. CDR3 bases: TGTGCCAGCAGCCGCAGGGGGCCCACTGAAGCTTTCTTT.

V usage is TRBV5-1 and J usage is TRBJ1-5, with TRBD1 as a possible D gene (6 bases). The CDR3 loop spans 16 amino acids. Germline CDR1 reads SGHRS; CDR2 reads YFSETQ. The V end lost 4 bases, the J end lost 3 bases, and 17 bases lay between the germline ends. In DNA form, the CDR3 reads TGCGCCAGCAGCCCCCTTGGGGGCGAGGTCAATCAGCCCCAGCATTTT. As protein: CASSPLGGEVNQPQHF.

The V call is TRBV11-2, the J call TRBJ2-4, with 7 positions matching TRBD2. Looked up from germline, CDR1 is SGHAT and CDR2 is FQNNGV. V lost 7 bases to trimming and J lost 6 bases; unmatched junction nucleotides: 6. The CDR3 is 13 amino acids. The CDR3 nucleotides are TGTGCCAGCACCTCCCCGGGAGGAAACATTCAGTACTTC. It yields the protein CASTSPGGNIQYF.

The table lists this clonotype with many counts. The CDR3 region has the DNA TGCAGTGCTAGAGATATAACGGACCTAGGATCCTACAATGAGCAGTTCTTC. Translated, it gives CSARDITDLGSYNEQFF. The V call is TRBV20-1, the J call TRBJ2-1; no firm D call. The germline gives CDR1 DFQATT, CDR2 SNEGSKA (reference sequence). The CDR3 runs to 17 residues. V lost 0 bases and J lost 1, with 16 bases in between.

This clonotype has at least ten counts. The rearrangement links TRBV12-3 or TRBV12-4 to TRBJ2-7; 10 bases are shared with TRBD1. The J segment lost 2 bases and the V segment lost 4 bases, leaving 5 bases of the junction unmatched. The CDR3 length is 15 residues. This chain's CDR3 is CASSYGQGDTYEQYF. CDR3 DNA: TGTGCCAGCAGTTATGGACAGGGGGACACCTACGAGCAGTACTTC.

The chain links TRBV7-9 to TRBJ1-1; D is unresolved. Trimming left V 5 bases short and J 9 bases short, with 19 bases between. The germline gives CDR1 SEHNR, CDR2 FQNEAQ (reference sequence). The CDR3 runs to 14 residues. CDR3 protein: CASSPQPDGAKAFF. The DNA of the CDR3 is TGTGCCAGCAGCCCCCAACCGGACGGAGCTAAAGCTTTCTTT.

Ten or more counts support this clonotype. The DNA is left out, because the CDR3 cannot be placed on it with certainty; the CDR3 is given as TCRdb lists it. V is TRBV12-3 or TRBV12-4 and J is TRBJ1-2; the table's D call, TRBD1, has no DNA check behind it. Termini included, the CDR3 measures 13 amino acids. CDR3: CASSWGQGIGCTF.

The chain couples TRBV10-3 to TRBJ1-1, with D possibly TRBD1 on 6 matching bases. Germline loops: CDR1 ENHRY, CDR2 SYGVKD. The germline V and J ends were trimmed by 5 bases and 2 bases, with 15 bases remaining between them. The CDR3 covers 15 residues. CDR3 nucleotide sequence: TGTGCCATCAGTTCCCACCGGGACACAAACACTGAAGCTTTCTTT. It specifies CAISSHRDTNTEAFF.

This clonotype was observed a handful of times. The rearrangement joins TRBV11-2 to TRBJ2-7; 7 positions agree with TRBD2. CDR1 and CDR2 (germline): SGHAT, FQNNGV. The CDR3 is 15 amino acids. V lost 5 bases, J lost 2 bases, and 9 bases stayed unmatched. As DNA, the CDR3 is TGTGCCAGCAGCGCGAAAGGACTAGGCACCTACGAGCAGTACTTC. It translates to CASSAKGLGTYEQYF. Full variable domain (missing parts from reference TRBV11-2 and TRBJ2-7): EAGVAQSPRYKIIEKRQSVAFWCNPISGHATLYWYQQILGQGPKLLIQFQNNGVVDDSQLPKDRFSAERLKGVDSTLKIQPAKLEDSAVYLCASSAKGLGTYEQYFGPGTRLTVT.

V usage is TRBV7-9 and J usage is TRBJ2-7; D could derive from TRBD1 or TRBD2 (5 bases each). Trimming took off 5 bases at V and 6 bases at J, with 14 bases between the two ends. CDR1 is SEHNR and CDR2 is FQNEAQ in the germline V gene (reference sequence). The CDR3 is 13 amino acids. The CDR3 DNA reads TGTGCCAGCAGCCAGAGGGAGCAGGGCGAGCAGTACTTC. Translated, it gives CASSQREQGEQYF.

The chain uses TRBV29-1 and TRBJ2-1, with 13 bases identical to TRBD2. Germline-derived CDR1 and CDR2 are SQVTM and ANQGSEA. The V and J ends lost 7 bases and 5 bases, in that order; junction bases with no gene match: 5. The CDR3 sequence is 14 residues long. The CDR3 nucleotides are TGCAGCGCTGGACTAGCGGGAGACCACAATGAGCAGTTCTTC. As protein: CSAGLAGDHNEQFF.

The chain recombines TRBV2 with TRBJ2-3; D is possibly TRBD1 (6 bases). The CDR3 length is 14 residues. Germline V CDR1 and CDR2: SNHLY, FYNNEI. Trimming took 6 bases from V and 2 from J, leaving 12 bases between them. CDR3 sequence reads: CASSPQGPTDTQYF. The CDR3 DNA sequence: TGTGCCAGCAGCCCACAGGGCCCCACAGATACGCAGTATTTT.

The table lists this clonotype with many counts. The chain joins TRBV4-1 to TRBJ2-1; D is unresolved. This CDR3 spans 12 amino acids. Germline-derived CDR1 and CDR2 are MGHRA and YSYEKL. The V end lost 4 bases, the J end lost 10 bases, and 11 bases lay between the germline ends. CDR3 nucleotide sequence: TGCGCCAGCAGCCCCCCTCTAGACGAGCAGTTCTTC. Translated: CASSPPLDEQFF.

This sequence joins TRBV11-2 and TRBJ2-3; D is undetermined. CDR3 length: 14 amino acids. Trimming removed 6 bases from V and 1 base from J, with 11 bases in between. CDR1 and CDR2 (germline): SGHAT, FQNNGV. The CDR3 protein is CASSSSTRTDTQYF. CDR3 coding DNA: TGTGCCAGCAGTAGTTCGACCCGCACAGATACGCAGTATTTT.

This clonotype turned up a few times. The chain carries TRBV12-3 or TRBV12-4 and TRBJ2-3; 8 positions agree with TRBD1. The CDR3 sequence is 15 residues long. The V segment lost 6 bases and the J segment 9 bases; nucleotides outside the gene matches: 14. The CDR3 DNA is TGTGCCAGCAGAAGTCAGGGGGCATTGGCAAAGACGCAGTATTTT. The encoded protein is CASRSQGALAKTQYF.

This clonotype was detected many times. The V and J genes are TRBV7-6 and TRBJ2-1, with a tentative D call TRBD1 (6 bases). Germline V gene lookup returns CDR1 SGHVS and CDR2 FNYEAQ. Deletions cut 4 bases from V and 4 bases from J, with 11 bases between. The CDR3 consists of 14 residues. CDR3 sequence (DNA): TGTGCCAGCAGCTCCCGCGGACAGTACAATGAGCAGTTCTTC. Translating it yields CASSSRGQYNEQFF.

In its sample, this clonotype was seen many times. This chain connects TRBV6-2 or TRBV6-3 to TRBJ2-7; 12 bases are a match to TRBD2. Germline-derived CDR1 and CDR2 are MNHEY and SVGEGT. The CDR3 runs 17 residues. V lost 2 bases, J lost 0 bases, and 5 bases stayed unmatched. The CDR3 DNA is TGTGCCAGCAGTTACGGGACTAGCGGGCACTTCTCCTACGAGCAGTACTTC. It is translated as CASSYGTSGHFSYEQYF.

This clonotype was counted between two and nine times. The chain uses TRBV5-4 and TRBJ2-7; 8 bases are a match to TRBD2. The CDR3 length is 17 residues. The junction had 14 bases not matched to a gene; V was cut back by 6 bases and J by 0 bases. CDR1 is SGHNT and CDR2 is YYREEE in the germline V gene (reference sequence). The CDR3 region is CASNPGRATHSSYEQYF. The CDR3 region has the DNA TGTGCCAGCAACCCCGGGAGGGCGACCCATAGCTCCTACGAGCAGTACTTC.

V gene TRBV27 combines with J gene TRBJ1-3; D ambiguous. This CDR3 is 13 amino acids long. V was shortened by 3 bases and J by 3 bases, with 6 bases between the two germline ends. Germline V gene sequence: CDR1 MNHEY, CDR2 SMNVEV (reference sequence). The CDR3 DNA reads TGTGCCAGCAGTTTTCAGCTTGGAAACACCATATATTTT. Its translation is CASSFQLGNTIYF.

The chain couples TRBV4-2 to TRBJ2-1; TRBD2 matches at 9 bases. This CDR3 spans 15 amino acids. The ends lost 5 bases at V and 1 base at J; junction bases unmatched: 3. The germline gives CDR1 LGHNA, CDR2 YNFKEQ. The CDR3 sequence: CASSSGGTSYNEQFF. The CDR3 region has the DNA TGTGCCAGCAGCAGCGGGGGGACGTCCTACAATGAGCAGTTCTTC.